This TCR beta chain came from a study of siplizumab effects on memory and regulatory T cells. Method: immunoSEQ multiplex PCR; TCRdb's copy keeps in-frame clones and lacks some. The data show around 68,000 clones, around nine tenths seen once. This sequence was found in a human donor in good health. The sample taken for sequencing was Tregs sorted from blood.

Here the CDR3 reads CASSPRYLVLDYGYTF. The CDR3 nucleotides read TGCGCCAGCAGCCCCAGGTATCTCGTCCTGGACTATGGCTACACCTTC. The chain combines TRBV4-1 with TRBJ1-2; no clear D gene. The CDR3 runs to 16 residues. Germline lookup yields CDR1 MGHRA and CDR2 YSYEKL. Between the trimmed V and J ends, which lost 4 bases and 3 bases, there was a span of 18 bases.